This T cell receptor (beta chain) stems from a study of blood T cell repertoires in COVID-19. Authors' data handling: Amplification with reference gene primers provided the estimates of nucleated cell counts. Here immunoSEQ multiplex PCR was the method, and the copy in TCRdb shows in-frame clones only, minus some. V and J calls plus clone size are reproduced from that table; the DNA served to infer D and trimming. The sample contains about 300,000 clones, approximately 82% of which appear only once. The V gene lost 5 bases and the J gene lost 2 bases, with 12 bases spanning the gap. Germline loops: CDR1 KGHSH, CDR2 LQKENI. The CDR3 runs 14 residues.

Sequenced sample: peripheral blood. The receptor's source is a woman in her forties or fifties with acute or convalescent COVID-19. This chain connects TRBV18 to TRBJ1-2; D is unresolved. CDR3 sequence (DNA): TGTGCCAGCTCAAATCAACGGGAAAACTATGGCTACACCTTC. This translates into CASSNQRENYGYTF.